The 4 T cell receptor beta chains below were found in one sample sequenced in a study of T cell repertoires in aging, cancer and after chemotherapy (dated by TCRdb to about 2019). TCRdb lists the instrument as Illumina MiSeq. Using a mixed TRB-A/B primer pool, multiplex touch-down PCR amplified rearranged TRB sequences covering the V, D and J segments. The public reads were quality trimmed at Q25 with fastp and then assembled into clones with MiXCR by TCRdb, keeping productive beta chains. All rows with the same CDR3 protein become a single entry with the most common DNA and genes. Across this sample there are 9,900 or so distinct CDR3 sequences, with about 30% seen only once. Over 15% of the sample is in the top ten clones. TCR beta rearrangements were amplified from genomic DNA extracted from peripheral blood rather than from sorted cells or RNA. Sequencing was carried out using blood. The receptors here all came from a human donor in good health. The donor label of this sample is uncertain.

The rearrangement uses TRBV15 and TRBJ1-4; D not certain. This CDR3 is 14 amino acids long. Germline V gene lookup returns CDR1 LNHNV and CDR2 YYDKDF (reference sequence). Trimming left V 4 bases short and J 4 bases short, with 10 bases between. The CDR3 reads CATSTLTFNEKLFF. As DNA, the CDR3 is TGTGCCACCAGCACCCTTACCTTTAATGAAAAACTGTTTTTT.

This chain links TRBV6-2 or TRBV6-3 with TRBJ2-5; 8 positions agree with TRBD2. Trimming removed 6 bases from V and 5 bases from J; junction bases left unmatched: 8. CDR1 MNHEY and CDR2 SVGEGT come from the germline V gene. CDR3 size: 14 residues. The CDR3 loop is CASSVSGIMETQYF. The CDR3 nucleotides read TGTGCCAGCAGCGTTAGCGGGATAATGGAGACCCAGTACTTC.

This clonotype was detected a few times. The V and J genes are TRBV18 and TRBJ2-4, with 7 nucleotides matching TRBD1. Germline lookup yields CDR1 KGHSH and CDR2 LQKENI. The CDR3 sequence is 18 residues long. V lost 1 base to trimming and J lost 6 bases; unmatched junction nucleotides: 15. The CDR3 bases are TGTGCCAGCTCACCACGGGGGACAGACCCTAGAGATAGAAACATTCAGTACTTC. Translation gives CASSPRGTDPRDRNIQYF.

This clonotype has more than one count but fewer than ten. This chain connects TRBV20-1 to TRBJ2-2, with 12 nucleotides matching TRBD2. This CDR3 is 16 amino acids long. J was trimmed by 4 bases and V by 0 bases; bases with no gene match: 3. Germline V lookup: CDR1 DFQATT, CDR2 SNEGSKA (reference sequence). CDR3 loop: CSARDPGLAGTGELFF. The CDR3 region has the DNA TGCAGTGCTAGAGACCCGGGACTAGCGGGCACCGGGGAGCTGTTTTTT.